This TCR beta chain was profiled in a study of cytomegalovirus exposure and HLA in healthy donors. As regards this clone: What it binds is not known. Other DNA variants within this sample encode the same CDR3.

PCR involved 60 Vbeta and 13 Jbeta primers. Sequencing used immunoSEQ multiplex PCR; TCRdb keeps in-frame clones, though not all of them. This table has approximately 190,000 clones, around 75% appearing once. Study results and caveats: A prior analysis recorded that most TCR beta V segments were productive about 87% or about 30% of the time. A later analysis showed TCR association rates differing by HLA locus, peaking at DRB1 and lowest at HLA-C.

This CDR3 is built from 14 residues. The germline CDR1 and CDR2 sequences are LNHDA and SQIVND (reference sequence). V shed 5 bases and J 2 bases; nucleotides not matched to a gene: 1. Sequenced input: PBMCs. J is TRBJ2-1 and V is TRBV19; 9 bases fit TRBD2. The source is a woman aged 30 to 39 in good health and CMV-seropositive. CDR3 residues: CASSLAGTYNEQFF. The CDR3 nucleotides read TGTGCCAGTAGTCTAGCGGGGACCTACAATGAGCAGTTCTTC.